This is a list of T cell receptor beta chains from one sample in a study of identical twins. TCRdb itself ran the 5' RACE reads through MiXCR, one entry per CDR3 protein. The sample consists of about 530,000 distinct CDR3 sequences, 20% to 25% of them appearing once. This sample was also put to use in a study of yellow fever vaccine responses in identical twins.

Sequencing was performed on CD4+ T cells sorted from blood. The receptors here all came from a woman aged 18-29 years in good health. Each CDR3 is given with its conserved first and last residue. Each record gives: clone size, J gene, V gene, D gene, CDR3 protein, CDR3 DNA. The D gene is left open where the match is weak. Size is stated for part of the rows, as once, few or many counts, or as a class when the clone is expanded.

clone_size: -; j_call: TRBJ2-7; v_call: TRBV12-3/TRBV12-4; d_call: TRBD1; cdr3_aa: CASRNDDRGLYEQYF; cdr3_nt: TGTGCCAGCAGGAACGACGACAGGGGGCTCTACGAGCAGTACTTC
clone_size: few; j_call: TRBJ2-1; v_call: TRBV7-2; d_call: -; cdr3_aa: CASSLARMVGQFF; cdr3_nt: TGTGCCAGCAGCTTAGCGAGGATGGTAGGGCAGTTCTTC
clone_size: -; j_call: TRBJ2-7; v_call: TRBV4-1; d_call: TRBD2; cdr3_aa: CASSQVIGSGSVYEQYF; cdr3_nt: TGCGCCAGCAGCCAAGTCATCGGTAGCGGGAGTGTGTACGAGCAGTACTTC
clone_size: few; j_call: TRBJ2-1; v_call: TRBV12-3/TRBV12-4; d_call: TRBD2; cdr3_aa: CASGTSGAQVQFF; cdr3_nt: TGTGCCAGCGGGACTAGCGGTGCTCAAGTGCAGTTCTTC
clone_size: few; j_call: TRBJ2-1; v_call: TRBV7-6; d_call: TRBD2; cdr3_aa: CASSLDSSGGFYNEQFF; cdr3_nt: TGTGCCAGCAGCTTAGATTCTAGCGGGGGTTTCTACAATGAGCAGTTCTTC
clone_size: few; j_call: TRBJ2-1; v_call: TRBV4-1; d_call: TRBD2; cdr3_aa: CASSHRLAGQFF; cdr3_nt: TGCGCCAGCAGCCACCGACTAGCTGGGCAGTTCTTC
clone_size: -; j_call: TRBJ2-7; v_call: TRBV9; d_call: TRBD2; cdr3_aa: CASSRAGLAGREQYF; cdr3_nt: TGTGCCAGCAGCCGAGCGGGACTAGCGGGCAGAGAGCAGTACTTC
clone_size: few; j_call: TRBJ2-3; v_call: TRBV7-9; d_call: TRBD1; cdr3_aa: CASSPDRGQEGTDTQYF; cdr3_nt: TGTGCCAGCAGCCCAGACAGGGGGCAGGAGGGCACAGATACGCAGTATTTT
clone_size: -; j_call: TRBJ2-5; v_call: TRBV5-1; d_call: -; cdr3_aa: CASRWAEETQYF; cdr3_nt: TGCGCCAGCCGCTGGGCGGAGGAGACCCAGTACTTC
clone_size: -; j_call: TRBJ1-3; v_call: TRBV18; d_call: -; cdr3_aa: CASSPQGNSGNTIYF; cdr3_nt: TGTGCCAGCTCGCCGCAGGGGAACTCTGGAAACACCATATATTTT
clone_size: -; j_call: TRBJ2-1; v_call: TRBV24-1; d_call: TRBD2; cdr3_aa: CATSLAGGPNEQFF; cdr3_nt: TGTGCCACCAGCCTAGCGGGAGGGCCCAATGAGCAGTTCTTC
clone_size: -; j_call: TRBJ1-6; v_call: TRBV7-9; d_call: -; cdr3_aa: CASTGQYNSPLHF; cdr3_nt: TGTGCCAGCACAGGGCAATATAATTCACCCCTCCACTTT
clone_size: -; j_call: TRBJ1-2; v_call: TRBV24-1; d_call: TRBD1; cdr3_aa: CATSPSGQGISGGYTF; cdr3_nt: TGTGCCACCAGTCCCTCCGGACAGGGGATATCGGGTGGCTACACCTTC
clone_size: many; j_call: TRBJ2-2; v_call: TRBV12-3/TRBV12-4; d_call: TRBD2; cdr3_aa: CASSQTSGGVSGELFF; cdr3_nt: TGTGCCAGCAGCCAAACTAGCGGGGGTGTGTCCGGGGAGCTGTTTTTT
clone_size: -; j_call: TRBJ2-3; v_call: TRBV20-1; d_call: TRBD2; cdr3_aa: CSAIRLAGVADTQYF; cdr3_nt: TGCAGTGCTATCCGACTAGCGGGAGTAGCAGATACGCAGTATTTT
clone_size: -; j_call: TRBJ1-6; v_call: TRBV28; d_call: TRBD1; cdr3_aa: CASSLRGQGILYSPLHF; cdr3_nt: TGTGCCAGCAGTTTGCGGGGACAGGGCATTTTGTACTCACCCCTCCACTTT
clone_size: -; j_call: TRBJ2-2; v_call: TRBV2; d_call: -; cdr3_aa: CASGQGTGELFF; cdr3_nt: TGTGCCAGCGGCCAGGGCACCGGGGAGCTGTTTTTT
clone_size: -; j_call: TRBJ2-1; v_call: TRBV12-3/TRBV12-4; d_call: TRBD2; cdr3_aa: CASSLVTSFYNEQFF; cdr3_nt: TGTGCCAGCAGTTTAGTGACTAGCTTCTACAATGAGCAGTTCTTC
clone_size: -; j_call: TRBJ2-4; v_call: TRBV4-1; d_call: -; cdr3_aa: CASSLLILENIQYF; cdr3_nt: TGCGCCAGCAGCCTTCTAATTTTGGAAAACATTCAGTACTTC
clone_size: few; j_call: TRBJ2-2; v_call: TRBV24-1; d_call: -; cdr3_aa: CATSDLKLASNTGELFF; cdr3_nt: TGTGCCACCAGTGATTTGAAGCTAGCATCAAACACCGGGGAGCTGTTTTTT
clone_size: many; j_call: TRBJ2-1; v_call: TRBV5-1; d_call: TRBD1; cdr3_aa: CASSLQGVSYNEQFF; cdr3_nt: TGCGCCAGCAGCTTACAGGGGGTTTCCTACAATGAGCAGTTCTTC
clone_size: few; j_call: TRBJ2-2; v_call: TRBV27; d_call: TRBD2; cdr3_aa: CASTGLAGVSNTGELFF; cdr3_nt: TGTGCCAGCACCGGACTAGCGGGAGTGAGTAACACCGGGGAGCTGTTTTTT
clone_size: -; j_call: TRBJ2-1; v_call: TRBV20-1; d_call: -; cdr3_aa: CSAREVIHEQFF; cdr3_nt: TGCAGTGCCAGGGAAGTGATCCATGAGCAGTTCTTC
clone_size: few; j_call: TRBJ1-5; v_call: TRBV15; d_call: TRBD1; cdr3_aa: CATKYPPGQGSNQPQHF; cdr3_nt: TGTGCCACCAAATACCCACCGGGACAGGGAAGCAATCAGCCCCAGCATTTT
clone_size: many; j_call: TRBJ1-5; v_call: TRBV29-1; d_call: -; cdr3_aa: CSVIWGRNQPQHF; cdr3_nt: TGCAGCGTTATCTGGGGGAGGAATCAGCCCCAGCATTTT
clone_size: -; j_call: TRBJ2-7; v_call: TRBV7-6; d_call: TRBD2; cdr3_aa: CASSLRPGLADYEQYF; cdr3_nt: TGTGCCAGCAGCTTACGCCCGGGACTAGCGGACTACGAGCAGTACTTC
clone_size: -; j_call: TRBJ2-7; v_call: TRBV28; d_call: -; cdr3_aa: CASSFASPVGNTYEQYF; cdr3_nt: TGTGCCAGCAGTTTCGCATCCCCCGTCGGTAATACCTACGAGCAGTACTTC
clone_size: -; j_call: TRBJ2-5; v_call: TRBV7-8; d_call: -; cdr3_aa: CASSLAQRAETQYF; cdr3_nt: TGTGCCAGCAGCTTAGCGCAGAGGGCCGAGACCCAGTACTTC
clone_size: -; j_call: TRBJ2-5; v_call: TRBV4-1; d_call: TRBD2; cdr3_aa: CASSQAGGASGVQETQYF; cdr3_nt: TGCGCCAGCAGCCAAGCGGGCGGGGCTAGCGGGGTCCAAGAGACCCAGTACTTC
clone_size: -; j_call: TRBJ1-6; v_call: TRBV5-6; d_call: -; cdr3_aa: CASSLQDNNSPLHF; cdr3_nt: TGTGCCAGCAGCTTGCAGGACAACAATTCACCCCTCCACTTT
clone_size: few; j_call: TRBJ2-1; v_call: TRBV5-1; d_call: -; cdr3_aa: CASRMGTGSYNEQFF; cdr3_nt: TGCGCCAGCAGGATGGGGACCGGCTCCTACAATGAGCAGTTCTTC
clone_size: -; j_call: TRBJ2-7; v_call: TRBV3-1; d_call: TRBD1; cdr3_aa: CASSQGTVSYEQYF; cdr3_nt: TGTGCCAGCAGCCAGGGGACAGTGAGCTACGAGCAGTACTTC
clone_size: few; j_call: TRBJ2-2; v_call: TRBV12-3/TRBV12-4; d_call: -; cdr3_aa: CASSYLDTPTGELFF; cdr3_nt: TGTGCCAGCAGTTATTTGGACACCCCCACCGGGGAGCTGTTTTTT
clone_size: -; j_call: TRBJ2-7; v_call: TRBV11-3; d_call: TRBD2; cdr3_aa: CASSFGLTSALLLDEQYF; cdr3_nt: TGTGCCAGCAGCTTCGGGCTGACTAGCGCCCTGTTATTGGACGAGCAGTACTTC
clone_size: -; j_call: TRBJ2-2; v_call: TRBV5-1; d_call: TRBD2; cdr3_aa: CASSVKGLADAGAGELFF; cdr3_nt: TGCGCCAGCAGCGTAAAGGGACTAGCGGATGCCGGGGCCGGGGAGCTGTTTTTT
clone_size: -; j_call: TRBJ2-1; v_call: TRBV12-3/TRBV12-4; d_call: TRBD2; cdr3_aa: CASSPRGGIDEQFF; cdr3_nt: TGTGCCAGCAGTCCACGGGGGGGGATCGATGAGCAGTTCTTC
clone_size: many; j_call: TRBJ2-3; v_call: TRBV12-3/TRBV12-4; d_call: -; cdr3_aa: CASSLGDTQYF; cdr3_nt: TGTGCCAGCAGCTTAGGAGATACGCAGTATTTT
clone_size: -; j_call: TRBJ2-1; v_call: TRBV20-1; d_call: -; cdr3_aa: CSAPQGGTGRGNEQFF; cdr3_nt: TGCAGTGCTCCACAGGGGGGGACAGGACGGGGCAATGAGCAGTTCTTC
clone_size: -; j_call: TRBJ1-1; v_call: TRBV5-1; d_call: -; cdr3_aa: CASSPGQSEAFF; cdr3_nt: TGCGCCAGCAGCCCCGGACAGAGCGAAGCTTTCTTT
clone_size: -; j_call: TRBJ2-1; v_call: TRBV6-5; d_call: TRBD2; cdr3_aa: CASSYSAGGVDFEQFF; cdr3_nt: TGTGCCAGCAGTTACTCGGCGGGAGGTGTCGATTTTGAGCAGTTCTTC
clone_size: few; j_call: TRBJ2-1; v_call: TRBV7-9; d_call: TRBD1; cdr3_aa: CASSFSGTGTTNEQFF; cdr3_nt: TGTGCCAGCAGCTTTTCCGGGACAGGGACTACGAATGAGCAGTTCTTC
clone_size: -; j_call: TRBJ2-2; v_call: TRBV12-3/TRBV12-4; d_call: -; cdr3_aa: CASSSRGNTGELFF; cdr3_nt: TGTGCCAGCAGTTCCAGGGGCAACACCGGGGAGCTGTTTTTT
clone_size: once; j_call: TRBJ1-2; v_call: TRBV2; d_call: TRBD1; cdr3_aa: CAGGQGYGYTF; cdr3_nt: TGTGCCGGGGGACAGGGTTATGGCTACACCTTC
clone_size: few; j_call: TRBJ2-7; v_call: TRBV12-3/TRBV12-4; d_call: TRBD2; cdr3_aa: CASSLRLAGWSPEQYF; cdr3_nt: TGTGCCAGCAGTTTACGACTAGCGGGATGGTCTCCCGAGCAGTACTTC
clone_size: few; j_call: TRBJ2-4; v_call: TRBV6-2/TRBV6-3; d_call: -; cdr3_aa: CASSYSVTRISAAKNIQYF; cdr3_nt: TGTGCCAGCAGTTACTCAGTGACTAGAATCTCAGCGGCCAAAAACATTCAGTACTTC
clone_size: -; j_call: TRBJ2-1; v_call: TRBV7-9; d_call: -; cdr3_aa: CASSIADGTSYNEQFF; cdr3_nt: TGTGCCAGCAGCATAGCCGACGGAACTTCCTACAATGAGCAGTTCTTC
clone_size: -; j_call: TRBJ1-5; v_call: TRBV12-3/TRBV12-4; d_call: -; cdr3_aa: CASSPTVAASNQPQHF; cdr3_nt: TGTGCCAGCAGTCCTACGGTGGCAGCCAGCAATCAGCCCCAGCATTTT
clone_size: -; j_call: TRBJ1-6; v_call: TRBV20-1; d_call: -; cdr3_aa: CSARSLSSYNSPLHF; cdr3_nt: TGCAGTGCTAGGTCTTTGAGCTCCTATAATTCACCCCTCCACTTT
clone_size: few; j_call: TRBJ2-3; v_call: TRBV7-9; d_call: TRBD2; cdr3_aa: CASSSPAGAGKTDTQYF; cdr3_nt: TGTGCCAGCAGCTCCCCGGCCGGAGCGGGGAAGACAGATACGCAGTATTTT
clone_size: few; j_call: TRBJ2-2; v_call: TRBV19; d_call: TRBD2; cdr3_aa: CASGGLAGPPGGELFF; cdr3_nt: TGTGCCAGCGGAGGACTAGCGGGACCACCTGGGGGGGAGCTGTTTTTT
clone_size: few; j_call: TRBJ1-5; v_call: TRBV5-6; d_call: -; cdr3_aa: CASSLSGQFQPQHF; cdr3_nt: TGTGCCAGCAGCTTGTCGGGGCAGTTTCAGCCCCAGCATTTT
clone_size: few; j_call: TRBJ2-3; v_call: TRBV12-3/TRBV12-4; d_call: TRBD2; cdr3_aa: CASSIGSSGFTDTQYF; cdr3_nt: TGTGCCAGCAGTATAGGTTCTAGCGGATTCACAGATACGCAGTATTTT
clone_size: -; j_call: TRBJ2-5; v_call: TRBV5-1; d_call: TRBD1; cdr3_aa: CASSHGTGGVETQYF; cdr3_nt: TGCGCCAGCAGCCACGGGACAGGGGGAGTGGAGACCCAGTACTTC
clone_size: -; j_call: TRBJ1-2; v_call: TRBV7-8; d_call: TRBD1; cdr3_aa: CASSLDGTGHGYTF; cdr3_nt: TGTGCCAGCAGCTTGGACGGGACAGGGCATGGCTACACCTTC
clone_size: -; j_call: TRBJ2-7; v_call: TRBV27; d_call: TRBD1; cdr3_aa: CASREDRGFYEQYF; cdr3_nt: TGTGCCAGCAGAGAAGACAGGGGATTCTACGAGCAGTACTTC
clone_size: -; j_call: TRBJ1-4; v_call: TRBV20-1; d_call: -; cdr3_aa: CSARLTNEKLFF; cdr3_nt: TGCAGTGCTAGACTCACGAATGAAAAACTGTTTTTT
clone_size: -; j_call: TRBJ2-5; v_call: TRBV7-9; d_call: -; cdr3_aa: CASSVVGQRETQYF; cdr3_nt: TGTGCCAGCAGCGTTGTTGGGCAAAGAGAGACCCAGTACTTC